This is a list of T cell receptor beta chains from one sample in a study of blood T cell repertoires in COVID-19. Clones were sequenced by immunoSEQ multiplex PCR, and TCRdb holds only the in-frame ones, with some missing. The sample has 390,000 or so clones, roughly 90% seen once. Sequences were obtained from peripheral blood. These receptors all come from a woman aged 30 to 39 with active or convalescent COVID-19. Both conserved end residues are part of each CDR3. A D gene is named only where the DNA matches it firmly. A row's size may be missing; if present it is once, few, many or a size class.

V gene: TRBV19
J gene: TRBJ2-7
D gene: TRBD2
clone size: .
CDR3 DNA: TGTGCCAGTAGTCGGACTAGCGGGATCTCCTACGAGCAGTACTTC
CDR3 protein: CASSRTSGISYEQYF

V gene: TRBV3-1/TRBV3-2
J gene: TRBJ2-7
D gene: TRBD1
clone size: .
CDR3 DNA: TGTGCCAGCAGCACTGGGGGGACAGGGAACTACGAGCAGTACTTC
CDR3 protein: CASSTGGTGNYEQYF

V gene: TRBV5-1
J gene: TRBJ1-3
D gene: .
clone size: .
CDR3 DNA: TGCGCCAGCAGCAGCAGGGCTATGACCTCTGGAAACACCATATATTTT
CDR3 protein: CASSSRAMTSGNTIYF

V gene: TRBV4-1
J gene: TRBJ2-3
D gene: TRBD2
clone size: .
CDR3 DNA: TGCGCCAGCAGCCAAGATTTTCGGGGGGGACTCACAGATACGCAGTATTTT
CDR3 protein: CASSQDFRGGLTDTQYF

V gene: TRBV7-2
J gene: TRBJ1-1
D gene: TRBD1
clone size: once
CDR3 DNA: TGTGCCAGCAGACCTAACAGGGGAATCAACACTGAAGCTTTCTTT
CDR3 protein: CASRPNRGINTEAFF

V gene: TRBV7-8
J gene: TRBJ1-2
D gene: TRBD1
clone size: .
CDR3 DNA: TGTGCCAGCAGCTCACGGACAGGGTGGGGCTACACCTTC
CDR3 protein: CASSSRTGWGYTF

V gene: TRBV15
J gene: TRBJ1-5
D gene: TRBD1
clone size: .
CDR3 DNA: TGTGCCACCAGCAGAGGGGAGGGGACAGGGGGGGACAATCAGCCCCAGCATTTT
CDR3 protein: CATSRGEGTGGDNQPQHF

V gene: TRBV21-1
J gene: TRBJ1-2
D gene: .
clone size: many
CDR3 DNA: TGTGCCAGCAGCAACGTAATCAGGGGCTGGGGCTACACCTTC
CDR3 protein: CASSNVIRGWGYTF

V gene: TRBV19
J gene: TRBJ2-1
D gene: TRBD2
clone size: .
CDR3 DNA: TGTGCCAGTAGTATGAGCGGGGGGCCCGGGAATGAGCAGTTCTTC
CDR3 protein: CASSMSGGPGNEQFF

V gene: TRBV5-1
J gene: TRBJ1-2
D gene: TRBD1
clone size: .
CDR3 DNA: TGCGCCAGCAGCACGACAGGGGACTATGGCTACACCTTC
CDR3 protein: CASSTTGDYGYTF

V gene: TRBV15
J gene: TRBJ1-1
D gene: .
clone size: .
CDR3 DNA: TGTGCCACCAGCAGAGATACCGGGGTGAGGACTGAAGCTTTCTTT
CDR3 protein: CATSRDTGVRTEAFF

V gene: TRBV6-5
J gene: TRBJ1-4
D gene: .
clone size: few
CDR3 DNA: TGTGCAATACTTCCCAGGCCTAATGAAAAACTGTTTTTT
CDR3 protein: CAILPRPNEKLFF

V gene: TRBV30
J gene: TRBJ2-5
D gene: TRBD2
clone size: .
CDR3 DNA: TGTGCCTGGAGTACCCCACTAAGCGGGGGGGAGACCCAGTACTTC
CDR3 protein: CAWSTPLSGGETQYF

V gene: TRBV9
J gene: TRBJ1-1
D gene: .
clone size: .
CDR3 DNA: TGTGCCAGCAGCGTAGGTCAGGAGAACACTGAAGCTTTCTTT
CDR3 protein: CASSVGQENTEAFF

V gene: TRBV3-1/TRBV3-2
J gene: TRBJ1-2
D gene: .
clone size: .
CDR3 DNA: TGTGCCAGCAGCCAAGATGAGGGAGGCTACACCTTC
CDR3 protein: CASSQDEGGYTF

V gene: TRBV7-2
J gene: TRBJ2-7
D gene: .
clone size: .
CDR3 DNA: TGTGCCAGCAGCCCAAGACAGACTTTGGACCACGAGCAGTACTTC
CDR3 protein: CASSPRQTLDHEQYF

V gene: TRBV2
J gene: TRBJ1-5
D gene: .
clone size: .
CDR3 DNA: TGTGCCAGCAACTGGGGCGTTGATCAGCCCCAGCATTTT
CDR3 protein: CASNWGVDQPQHF

V gene: TRBV6-1
J gene: TRBJ2-3
D gene: TRBD1
clone size: .
CDR3 DNA: TGTGCCAGCAGTGAAAGGGACAGGGGCTCGAGCAGCCCAGATACGCAGTATTTT
CDR3 protein: CASSERDRGSSSPDTQYF

V gene: TRBV9
J gene: TRBJ1-2
D gene: TRBD1
clone size: .
CDR3 DNA: TGTGCCAGCAGCGTAGTAGACCGAGGGGGCGACCTCTATGGCTACACCTTC
CDR3 protein: CASSVVDRGGDLYGYTF

V gene: TRBV5-8
J gene: TRBJ1-2
D gene: .
clone size: .
CDR3 DNA: TGTGCCAGCAACCGAAATTCTCATCGCGGCTATGGCTACACCTTC
CDR3 protein: CASNRNSHRGYGYTF

V gene: TRBV30
J gene: TRBJ1-5
D gene: TRBD1
clone size: few
CDR3 DNA: TGTGCCCTGGACAGGGCCAATAGCAATCAGCCCCAGCATTTT
CDR3 protein: CALDRANSNQPQHF

V gene: TRBV7-9
J gene: TRBJ2-3
D gene: .
clone size: .
CDR3 DNA: TGTGCCAGCAGCCTAATAATCAGGGAGGAGTCAGATACGCAGTATTTT
CDR3 protein: CASSLIIREESDTQYF

V gene: TRBV4-1
J gene: TRBJ1-3
D gene: .
clone size: .
CDR3 DNA: TGCGCCAGCAGCCAAGTGCTAGGCTCTGGAAACACCATATATTTT
CDR3 protein: CASSQVLGSGNTIYF

V gene: TRBV7-9
J gene: TRBJ2-7
D gene: .
clone size: few
CDR3 DNA: TGTGCCAGCAGGGGGCCGTCCTACGAGCAGTACTTC
CDR3 protein: CASRGPSYEQYF

V gene: TRBV9
J gene: TRBJ1-3
D gene: .
clone size: .
CDR3 DNA: TGTGCCAGCAGCGTAGGTGGCGACAGTCACGCGAGTGGAAACACCATATATTTT
CDR3 protein: CASSVGGDSHASGNTIYF

V gene: TRBV23-1
J gene: TRBJ1-2
D gene: .
clone size: .
CDR3 DNA: TGCGCCAGCACCCAAGGACAGTTGTATGGCTACACCTTC
CDR3 protein: CASTQGQLYGYTF

V gene: TRBV19
J gene: TRBJ1-1
D gene: TRBD1
clone size: .
CDR3 DNA: TGTGCCAGTAGTACGACAGGGATGGGGAAAACTGAAGCTTTCTTT
CDR3 protein: CASSTTGMGKTEAFF

V gene: TRBV5-1
J gene: TRBJ1-1
D gene: .
clone size: .
CDR3 DNA: TGCGCCAGCAGCTTGGGATCGTCCACTTTGAACACTGAAGCTTTCTTT
CDR3 protein: CASSLGSSTLNTEAFF

V gene: TRBV5-1
J gene: TRBJ2-1
D gene: .
clone size: once
CDR3 DNA: TGCGCCAGCAGCTTCAAAGTTTGGCAGTCCTCCTACAATGAGCAGTTCTTC
CDR3 protein: CASSFKVWQSSYNEQFF

V gene: TRBV27
J gene: TRBJ2-1
D gene: TRBD2
clone size: .
CDR3 DNA: TGTGCCAGCAGTTCGCCCACTAGCGGGGGTTGGTCCTACAATGAGCAGTTCTTC
CDR3 protein: CASSSPTSGGWSYNEQFF

V gene: TRBV5-1
J gene: TRBJ2-3
D gene: .
clone size: few
CDR3 DNA: TGCGCCAGCAGCTTGTCAGGTGCAGATACGCAGTATTTT
CDR3 protein: CASSLSGADTQYF

V gene: TRBV19
J gene: TRBJ1-2
D gene: .
clone size: once
CDR3 DNA: TGTGCCAGTAGTATTAGCCTTATCGATGGCTACACCTTC
CDR3 protein: CASSISLIDGYTF

V gene: TRBV19
J gene: TRBJ2-7
D gene: TRBD1
clone size: .
CDR3 DNA: TGTGCCAGTAGTATAGACCAGCACAGGGGGCTAGAATGGAACTACGAGCAGTACTTC
CDR3 protein: CASSIDQHRGLEWNYEQYF

V gene: TRBV7-7
J gene: TRBJ2-7
D gene: TRBD1
clone size: once
CDR3 DNA: TGTGCCAGCAGCCGAGATAAACGAGGACAGGACAGCTCCTACGAGCAGTACTTC
CDR3 protein: CASSRDKRGQDSSYEQYF

V gene: TRBV18
J gene: TRBJ2-7
D gene: TRBD1
clone size: .
CDR3 DNA: TGTGCCAGCTCACCGACAGGGCAACAAACCTACGAGCAGTACTTC
CDR3 protein: CASSPTGQQTYEQYF

V gene: TRBV5-8
J gene: TRBJ1-5
D gene: TRBD1
clone size: .
CDR3 DNA: TGTGCCAGCAGCACTGGACAGGGGCTTAGCAATCAGCCCCAGCATTTT
CDR3 protein: CASSTGQGLSNQPQHF

V gene: TRBV5-1
J gene: TRBJ1-4
D gene: TRBD1
clone size: .
CDR3 DNA: TGCGCCAGCAGCTTAACCGGGACAGCAACTAATGAAAAACTGTTTTTT
CDR3 protein: CASSLTGTATNEKLFF

V gene: TRBV14
J gene: TRBJ2-5
D gene: .
clone size: .
CDR3 DNA: TGTGCCAGCAGCCTCTGGACTGGCCAGACCCAGTACTTC
CDR3 protein: CASSLWTGQTQYF

V gene: TRBV4-2
J gene: TRBJ1-1
D gene: .
clone size: .
CDR3 DNA: TGTGCCAGCAGCCAAGCGGGGATCCTGGCTTTCTTT
CDR3 protein: CASSQAGILAFF

V gene: TRBV2
J gene: TRBJ1-5
D gene: TRBD1
clone size: .
CDR3 DNA: TGTGCCAGCGGGGGGACAGGCAGATTTCCCCAGCATTTT
CDR3 protein: CASGGTGRFPQHF

V gene: TRBV12-3/TRBV12-4
J gene: TRBJ2-7
D gene: TRBD1
clone size: .
CDR3 DNA: TGTGCCAGCAGTTTGTACAGGGGCAAGCAGTACTTC
CDR3 protein: CASSLYRGKQYF

V gene: TRBV2
J gene: TRBJ2-7
D gene: .
clone size: .
CDR3 DNA: TGTGCCAGCAGTTCAACCTACGAGCAGTACTTC
CDR3 protein: CASSSTYEQYF

V gene: TRBV5-1
J gene: TRBJ2-1
D gene: .
clone size: .
CDR3 DNA: TGCGCCAGCAGCCTCCGCGGGGCGGGGGCGGGGGATGAGCAGTTCTTC
CDR3 protein: CASSLRGAGAGDEQFF

V gene: TRBV11-3
J gene: TRBJ1-1
D gene: .
clone size: .
CDR3 DNA: TGTGCCAGCAGTCGGGGGTCGAACACTGAAGCTTTCTTT
CDR3 protein: CASSRGSNTEAFF

V gene: TRBV12-3/TRBV12-4
J gene: TRBJ1-6
D gene: TRBD1
clone size: .
CDR3 DNA: TGTGCCAGCAGCTCGGACAGGGATTCACCCCTCCACTTT
CDR3 protein: CASSSDRDSPLHF